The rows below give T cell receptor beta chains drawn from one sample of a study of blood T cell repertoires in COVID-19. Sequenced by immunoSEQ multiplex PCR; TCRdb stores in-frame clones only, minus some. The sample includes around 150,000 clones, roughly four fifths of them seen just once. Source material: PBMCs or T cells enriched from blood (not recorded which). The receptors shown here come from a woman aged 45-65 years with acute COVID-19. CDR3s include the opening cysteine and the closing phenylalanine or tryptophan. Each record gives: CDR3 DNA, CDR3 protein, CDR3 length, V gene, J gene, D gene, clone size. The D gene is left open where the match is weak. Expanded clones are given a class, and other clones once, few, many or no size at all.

DNA: TGTGCCAGTACTAAGCGGGGGGTATTCACAGATACGCAGTATTTT; CDR3: CASTKRGVFTDTQYF; length: 15; V: TRBV19; J: TRBJ2-3; D: TRBD2; size: NA
DNA: TGCGCCAGCAGCCTTGGGAAGGTAGCGGATTCACCCCTCCACTTT; CDR3: CASSLGKVADSPLHF; length: 15; V: TRBV5-1; J: TRBJ1-6; D: NA; size: NA
DNA: TGTGCCAGCAGCCTAATGACGGGAGCGAACACCGGGGAGCTGTTTTTT; CDR3: CASSLMTGANTGELFF; length: 16; V: TRBV4-2; J: TRBJ2-2; D: NA; size: NA
DNA: TGCAGCGTTGCACAGGGGGTCACAGATACGCAGTATTTT; CDR3: CSVAQGVTDTQYF; length: 13; V: TRBV29-1; J: TRBJ2-3; D: TRBD1; size: NA
DNA: TGTGCCAGCAGCCAGTGGCAGAACTATGGCTACACCTTC; CDR3: CASSQWQNYGYTF; length: 13; V: TRBV3-1/TRBV3-2; J: TRBJ1-2; D: NA; size: NA
DNA: TGTGCCAGTACCTTCGGACACCTCTATGGCTACACCTTC; CDR3: CASTFGHLYGYTF; length: 13; V: TRBV6-5; J: TRBJ1-2; D: NA; size: NA
DNA: TGTGCCAGCAGCCAGGGACTAGCGGGAGTCGATGAGCAGTTCTTC; CDR3: CASSQGLAGVDEQFF; length: 15; V: TRBV7-2; J: TRBJ2-1; D: TRBD2; size: NA
DNA: TGTGCCAGCAGCTCCTGGGACAGTGGCTACACCTTC; CDR3: CASSSWDSGYTF; length: 12; V: TRBV9; J: TRBJ1-2; D: TRBD1; size: NA
DNA: TGTGCCAGCAGCGTAGCTCAGGTGAACTATGGCTACACCTTC; CDR3: CASSVAQVNYGYTF; length: 14; V: TRBV9; J: TRBJ1-2; D: NA; size: NA
DNA: TGTGCCAGCAGTTCCCACAGGGTAATCGGAAAACTGTTTTTT; CDR3: CASSSHRVIGKLFF; length: 14; V: TRBV28; J: TRBJ1-4; D: NA; size: NA
DNA: TGTGCCAGCAGCTTGGAGGGACAGGCTGGCTACACCTTC; CDR3: CASSLEGQAGYTF; length: 13; V: TRBV5-5; J: TRBJ1-2; D: TRBD1; size: NA
DNA: TGTGCCAGCAGCTTGGAAGGGACTAGCGGAGGGAGAGAGCAGTACTTC; CDR3: CASSLEGTSGGREQYF; length: 16; V: TRBV5-5; J: TRBJ2-7; D: TRBD2; size: once
DNA: TGTGCCAGCAGCCTCAGACAGGGGGCTAGGGCCGGGGAGCTGTTTTTT; CDR3: CASSLRQGARAGELFF; length: 16; V: TRBV7-7; J: TRBJ2-2; D: TRBD1; size: few
DNA: TGCAGCGTTGCCCAGGTATACCAAGAGACCCAGTACTTC; CDR3: CSVAQVYQETQYF; length: 13; V: TRBV29-1; J: TRBJ2-5; D: NA; size: NA
DNA: TGTGCCAGCAGCGTCCCCGCCGGGACTAGCGGCACCGGGGAGCTGTTTTTT; CDR3: CASSVPAGTSGTGELFF; length: 17; V: TRBV11-2; J: TRBJ2-2; D: TRBD2; size: NA